This TCR beta chain originates from a study of brain T cells in children with intractable seizures. Looked up from germline, CDR1 is SGHNT and CDR2 is YYREEE (reference sequence). The CDR3 is 15 amino acids. This clone was counted once. The junction shows a germline mismatch at one end, possibly a read error. Clones were read by immunoSEQ multiplex PCR, and TCRdb kept only the in-frame ones, dropping some. The top ten hold 0.3% to 0.45% of the sample, which has 62,000 or so clones, around 96% seen once. This sequence was found in a boy younger than two with focal cortical dysplasia and intractable seizures. The source material was peripheral blood, sampled at surgery. The rearrangement joins TRBV5-4 to TRBJ2-1; D is perhaps TRBD2 (7 bases). CDR3 coding DNA: TGTGCCAGCAGCGGGGGCGGGAGCTCCTCCAATGAGCAGTTCTTC. Translated, it gives CASSGGGSSSNEQFF.